One sample yielded the 14 T cell receptor beta chains listed below, sequenced in a study of CD8 T cells in ankylosing spondylitis. Each CDR3 protein is one row after TCRdb ran MiXCR on the 5' RACE reads. The sample consists of about 36,000 distinct CDR3 sequences, 6% of them appearing once. The material sequenced was blood, either unsorted or a sorted T cell fraction (not recorded which). These receptors were obtained from a male donor with ankylosing spondylitis or in good health (not recorded which).

This clonotype was seen ten or more times. At one of its ends the junction is not consistent with the germline gene, which may arise from a read error. The chain has TRBV4-2 and TRBJ2-7; 14 bases match TRBD2. The CDR3 consists of 16 residues. CDR1 is LGHNA and CDR2 is YNFKEQ in the germline V gene. The CDR3 coding sequence is TGTGCCAGCAGCCAAGACCCCGATTCACGGACTAGCGGGAGGAGCTTC. Amino acid sequence: CASSQDPDSRTSGRSF.

Regarding this clonotype: A much larger clone differs from this one at a single base, so this may be a read error. The gene calls are TRBV7-2 and TRBJ1-2, with TRBD1 matching 8 bases. With 1 base clipped from V and 10 bases from J, the junction kept 14 bases outside the gene matches. Looked up from germline, CDR1 is SGHTA and CDR2 is FQGNSA. The CDR3 loop spans 16 amino acids. CDR3 residues: CASSLDPAGGSRDYTF. CDR3 coding DNA: TGTGCCAGCAGCTTAGATCCGGCAGGGGGCTCGAGAGACTACACCTTC.

This clonotype was seen many times. This chain connects TRBV7-9 to TRBJ2-5, with unresolved D. The germline V gene has CDR1 SEHNR and CDR2 FQNEAQ (reference sequence). Trimming took off 3 bases at V and 4 bases at J, with 9 bases between the two ends. This CDR3 has 13 amino acids. The chain's CDR3 is CASSFYTGETQYF. DNA of the CDR3: TGTGCCAGCAGCTTTTACACGGGAGAGACCCAGTACTTC.

This clonotype was detected ten times or more. J is TRBJ2-1 and V is TRBV4-3, with 8 bases that match TRBD2. Germline V gene sequence: CDR1 LGHNA, CDR2 YSLEER. CDR3 length: 15 amino acids. V trimming: 0 bases; J trimming: 10 bases; junction bases outside the gene matches: 8. DNA for the CDR3: TGCGCCAGCAGCCAAGATTGGCGGGGGGTTCGGGAGCAGTTCTTC. Amino acid sequence: CASSQDWRGVREQFF.

This clonotype was observed at least ten times. Relative to the germline gene, one junction end is altered; a read error may explain this. The chain combines TRBV7-6 with TRBJ2-3; the match to TRBD1 covers 10 bases. This CDR3 is built from 15 residues. Germline CDR1 is SGHVS and CDR2 is FNYEAQ. CDR3 in DNA: TGTGCTAGCAGCACCGGGACAGGGGCAACAGATACGCAGTATTTT. As protein: CASSTGTGATDTQYF.

CDR3 loop: CMIGEDAGTEAFF. The CDR3 DNA is TGCATGATAGGTGAGGATGCAGGTACTGAAGCTTTCTTT. The V call is TRBV29-1, the J call TRBJ1-1; D is uncertain. Germline CDR1 is SQVTM and CDR2 is ANQGSEA. The CDR3 has 13 residues.

In its sample, this clonotype was seen many times. The rearrangement links TRBV9 to TRBJ2-1; TRBD2 matches 12 bases. Germline CDR1 and CDR2: SGDLS and YYNGEE. V trimming: 1 base; J trimming: 8 bases; junction bases outside the gene matches: 7. The CDR3 is 16 residues long. The chain's CDR3 is CASSVILAGGLDEQFF. As DNA, the CDR3 is TGTGCCAGCAGCGTAATTCTAGCGGGGGGGCTCGATGAGCAGTTCTTC.

This clonotype was counted at least ten times. The chain has TRBV29-1 and TRBJ2-1; D not resolved. The CDR3 contains 13 residues. V lost 4 bases to trimming and J lost 2 bases, with 9 bases between them. The germline gives CDR1 SQVTM, CDR2 ANQGSEA. The CDR3 loop reads CSVGPPTYNEQFF. CDR3 sequence (DNA): TGCAGCGTTGGGCCCCCGACCTACAATGAGCAGTTCTTC.

This clonotype was seen at least ten times. The genes are TRBV25-1 and TRBJ1-5; D is perhaps TRBD1 (5 bases). Trimming left V 5 bases short and J 0 bases short, with 8 bases between. Germline V gene sequence: CDR1 MGHDK, CDR2 SYGVNS. The CDR3 runs 14 residues. The CDR3 loop is CASSPGNSNQPQHF. CDR3 DNA sequence: TGTGCCAGCAGTCCAGGGAATAGCAATCAGCCCCAGCATTTT.

This clonotype was seen many times. The rearrangement uses TRBV27 and TRBJ2-3, with D tentatively TRBD1 (5 bases). V dropped 6 bases and J dropped 1 base, with 8 bases sitting between them. Germline CDR1 reads MNHEY; CDR2 reads SMNVEV (reference sequence). This CDR3 is built from 13 residues. CDR3: CASRLQGTDTQYF. In nucleotides, the CDR3 is TGTGCCAGCAGGCTACAGGGCACAGATACGCAGTATTTT.

This clonotype has ten or more counts. The J gene is TRBJ2-3, the V gene TRBV20-1, with TRBD2 matching over 7 bases. Trimming took 5 bases from V and 2 from J; bases not matched to a gene: 4. This CDR3 region has 13 residues. CDR1 and CDR2 from the germline V gene are DFQATT and SNEGSKA (reference sequence). CDR3 amino acids: CSAAAGLTDTQYF. In nucleotides, the CDR3 is TGCAGTGCTGCAGCGGGACTCACAGATACGCAGTATTTT.

This clonotype came up many times. The chain carries TRBV4-3 and TRBJ1-2; no clear D gene. This CDR3 is 15 amino acids long. CDR1 and CDR2 (germline): LGHNA, YSLEER. V was shortened by 4 bases and J by 1 base, with 13 bases between the two germline ends. The chain's CDR3 is CASSLELGDNYGYTF. For the CDR3, the DNA is TGCGCCAGCAGCCTTGAGTTGGGCGATAACTATGGCTACACCTTC.

This clonotype was seen ten or more times. The genes are TRBV27 and TRBJ1-1; perhaps TRBD1 as D (5 bases). V was cut by 6 bases and J by 4 bases, with 12 bases left in between. CDR3 length equals 13 residues. Germline V gene sequence: CDR1 MNHEY, CDR2 SMNVEV (reference sequence). The CDR3 spells CASSRDRFTEAFF. CDR3 nucleotide sequence: TGTGCCAGCAGCCGGGACCGATTCACTGAAGCTTTCTTT.

This clonotype was seen repeatedly, ten times or more. The CDR3 bases are TGCGCCAGCAGCTTGTATTCGGGCAATCAGCCCCAGCATTTT. Residues: CASSLYSGNQPQHF. The chain couples TRBV5-1 to TRBJ1-5; D gene uncertain. Germline V gene sequence: CDR1 SGHRS, CDR2 YFSETQ. The CDR3 is 14 amino acids. Trimming pared 1 base from V and 2 bases from J, leaving 7 bases between.